The 17 T cell receptor beta chains reported below all come from one sample, sequenced in a study of cytomegalovirus exposure and HLA in healthy donors. PCR primers comprised 60 Vbeta and 13 Jbeta primers. The table came from immunoSEQ multiplex PCR; TCRdb's copy has only in-frame clones and leaves some out. The sample contains 90,000 to 140,000 clones, around 78% of which appear only once. The sample comprised PBMCs. Every receptor here comes from a male donor in good health and CMV-seronegative.

This clone was detected once. This rearrangement joins TRBV6-1 to TRBJ1-5; D not resolved. Germline V gene data show CDR1 as MNHNS and CDR2 as SASEGT. The CDR3 contains 15 residues. V lost 8 bases and J 0 bases, leaving 14 bases between the germline ends. CDR3 sequence: CASGKEGLSNQPQHF. The CDR3 region has the DNA TGTGCCAGCGGAAAGGAGGGTCTTAGCAATCAGCCCCAGCATTTT.

The chain has TRBV4-1 and TRBJ1-6; TRBD1 aligns across 7 bases. After removal of 3 bases from V and 6 bases from J, the junction contained 8 bases not matched to a gene. Per germline, CDR1 MGHRA and CDR2 YSYEKL. The CDR3 has 16 amino acids. The CDR3, as DNA: TGCGCCAGCAGCCACTCTCGAGGGGGCCTTAATTCACCCCTCCACTTT. Protein product: CASSHSRGGLNSPLHF.

This clone was detected once. The chain employs TRBV4-1 and TRBJ2-5, with TRBD2 matching 10 bases. V was pared by 0 bases and J by 1 base, with 5 bases of the junction left unmatched. Germline CDR1 and CDR2: MGHRA and YSYEKL. There are 17 residues in the CDR3. As DNA, the CDR3 is TGCGCCAGCAGCCAAGATATACTAGCGGGGCCCCAAGAGACCCAGTACTTC. Protein sequence: CASSQDILAGPQETQYF.

The chain couples TRBV19 to TRBJ2-7; no firm D call. CDR3 length: 14 residues. Trimming shortened V by 4 bases and J by 2 bases, and 12 bases separated the two germline ends. Germline lookup yields CDR1 LNHDA and CDR2 SQIVND (reference sequence). The CDR3 region has the DNA TGTGCCAGTAGTAGGGCCGTAAGCACCTACGAGCAGTACTTC. This gives the protein CASSRAVSTYEQYF.

The rearrangement uses TRBV27 and TRBJ2-2; maybe TRBD2 (7 bases). CDR1 is MNHEY, CDR2 SMNVEV, per germline (reference sequence). Trimming took 0 bases from V and 4 from J, leaving 21 bases between them. CDR3 size: 19 residues. The CDR3 protein is CASSLSFLSAGEGTGELFF. In DNA, the CDR3 is TGTGCCAGCAGTTTATCATTTTTGTCCGCAGGGGAGGGCACCGGGGAGCTGTTTTTT.

The table lists this clone with a few counts. This chain connects TRBV7-2 to TRBJ1-3; 8 bases line up with TRBD1. This CDR3 contains 16 residues. With 5 bases clipped from V and 2 bases from J, the junction kept 8 bases outside the gene matches. CDR1 is SGHTA, CDR2 FQGNSA, per germline. CDR3 in DNA: TGTGCCAGCAGCCCGCAGGGGGCGCGGGCTGGAAACACCATATATTTT. This gives the protein CASSPQGARAGNTIYF.

This clone was counted a few times. The chain employs TRBV11-1 and TRBJ1-2, with D possibly being TRBD1 (6 bases). The CDR3 runs to 17 residues. V lost 5 bases and J lost 8, with 27 bases in between. Germline CDR1 reads SGHAT; CDR2 reads FQDESV (reference sequence). The CDR3 region has the DNA TGTGCCAGCAGCCCATTGGGACATATCGGTTCCTCGGGAGGCTACACCTTC. It is translated as CASSPLGHIGSSGGYTF.

This clone was observed a handful of times. The chain employs TRBV2 and TRBJ2-3; 8 bases match TRBD1. After removal of 6 bases from V and 2 bases from J, the junction contained 10 bases not matched to a gene. This CDR3 is built from 16 residues. In germline, CDR1 is SNHLY, CDR2 FYNNEI. The CDR3 nucleotides read TGTGCCAGCAGGTTGACAGGGGTGAATAACACAGATACGCAGTATTTT. Its translation is CASRLTGVNNTDTQYF. Supplemented by reference TRBV2 and TRBJ2-3, the full variable domain reads EPEVTQTPSHQVTQMGQEVILRCVPISNHLYFYWYRQILGQKVEFLVSFYNNEISEKSEIFDDQFSVERPDGSNFTLKIRSTKLEDSAMYFCASRLTGVNNTDTQYFGPGTRLTVL.

The chain joins TRBV18 to TRBJ1-4, with D possibly TRBD1 on 6 matching bases. The CDR3 sequence is 15 residues long. The V end was cut by 6 bases, the J end by 0 bases, with 11 bases between. Germline V gene sequence: CDR1 KGHSH, CDR2 LQKENI. The DNA for the CDR3 is TGTGCCAGCTCCCGAGGACAGCCAACTAATGAAAAACTGTTTTTT. Translation gives CASSRGQPTNEKLFF.

V and J are TRBV4-3 and TRBJ2-3; 9 bases fit TRBD1. The CDR3 runs to 15 residues. Germline V gives CDR1 LGHNA, CDR2 YSLEER. J gave up 2 bases and V 1 base, and 1 base lay outside the gene matches. The CDR3, as DNA: TGCGCCAGCAGCCAAGGGACAGGGGCCACAGATACGCAGTATTTT. Its protein is CASSQGTGATDTQYF.

This clone was recorded only once. J is TRBJ2-3 and V is TRBV18; TRBD2 matches 8 bases. The trim removed 3 bases at V and 3 bases at J, leaving 5 bases unmatched. The length of the CDR3 is 15 residues. Germline V CDR1 and CDR2: KGHSH, LQKENI. The CDR3 loop reads CASSPLPSGTDTQYF. The CDR3 DNA reads as TGTGCCAGCTCACCCCTCCCTAGCGGGACAGATACGCAGTATTTT.

J is TRBJ2-3 and V is TRBV21-1; the DNA was not used to check the table's D call, TRBD1. TRBV21-1 is a pseudogene. The CDR3 spans 16 residues. CDR3 protein: CASSKKDRGFGDTQYF. Here the CDR3 DNA reads TGTGCCAGCAGCAAAAAAGACAGGGGGTTTGGAGATACGCAGTATTTT.

This clone was observed a handful of times. Other nucleotide sequences from this sample produce the same CDR3. The rearrangement links TRBV6-5 to TRBJ1-1; 8 bases line up with TRBD1. V dropped 5 bases and J dropped 5; count of bases not matched to a gene: 4. CDR3 size: 13 residues. Germline V gene data show CDR1 as MNHEY and CDR2 as SVGAGI. CDR3 in DNA: TGTGCCAGCAGTGAAGACAGGGGAACTGAAGCTTTCTTT. Its protein product is CASSEDRGTEAFF.

V gene TRBV7-6 combines with J gene TRBJ2-1; 8 nucleotides agree with TRBD2. This CDR3 is built from 16 residues. Trimming took 1 base from V and 4 from J; bases not matched to a gene: 6. In germline, CDR1 is SGHVS, CDR2 FNYEAQ. CDR3 sequence (DNA): TGTGCCAGCAGCTTAGGGTCGACTAGCGAGTACAATGAGCAGTTCTTC. This encodes CASSLGSTSEYNEQFF.

The chain employs TRBV6-5 and TRBJ1-5; perhaps TRBD1 as D (6 bases). The germline V gene has CDR1 MNHEY and CDR2 SVGAGI. Trimming took off 10 bases at V and 4 bases at J, with 20 bases between the two ends. The CDR3 contains 15 residues. The CDR3 DNA follows: TGTGCCACCGGGAGGGTGGCAGGGGAGAATCAGCCCCAGCATTTT. Translating gives CATGRVAGENQPQHF.

The chain carries TRBV29-1 and TRBJ1-2, with D possibly TRBD1 on 5 matching bases. Germline CDR1 is SQVTM and CDR2 is ANQGSEA. V lost 1 base and J lost 0, with 12 bases in between. CDR3 length: 15 residues. CDR3 sequence: CSVEVLVRANYGYTF. CDR3 bases: TGCAGCGTTGAAGTACTGGTCAGGGCTAACTATGGCTACACCTTC.

V is TRBV29-1 and J is TRBJ2-5, with 9 bases identical to TRBD1. Germline V gene lookup returns CDR1 SQVTM and CDR2 ANQGSEA. This CDR3 contains 14 residues. Trimming at V came to 3 bases and at J to 0 bases, leaving 2 bases not matched to a gene. In DNA form, the CDR3 reads TGCAGCGTTGACGGGGACAGGGACCAAGAGACCCAGTACTTC. Its protein is CSVDGDRDQETQYF.